This T cell receptor beta chain comes out of a study of human T cells and chemical hapten exposure. For the study at large: The scalp of each patient received a weekly diphenylcyclopropenone dose for the full roughly 25-week study. TCR yield per sample varied, mainly due to pooled library volumes.

One entry per CDR3 protein results from TCRdb running MiXCR on the RACE reads. The profile shows a few hundred thousand distinct CDR3 sequences, roughly 6.3% of them singletons. The sample holds a few counts of this clonotype. The time point here: patch test 2, 6 weeks after DPC sensitization. Treatment given: therapeutic diphenylcyclopropenone sensitization with weekly scalp DPC. People who gave samples had alopecia, were 18 to 70 years old, and were suitable for DPC. Sequenced here: whole blood, sampled in connection with sensitization to the hapten diphenylcyclopropenone (DPC). The receptor was isolated from a woman between 18 and 29 years old with alopecia areata. Some clones in this sample may be carry-over from other donors' samples.

The CDR3 nucleotides are TGTGCCAGCAGAACTACAGGGGGGTCCTACGAGCAGTACTTC. Its protein is CASRTTGGSYEQYF. J is TRBJ2-7 and V is TRBV27; 8 bases map to TRBD1. The CDR3 consists of 14 residues. The V gene end was trimmed by 6 bases and the J gene end by 1 base; junction bases not matched to a gene: 5. Germline V gene lookup returns CDR1 MNHEY and CDR2 SMNVEV (reference sequence).